This T cell receptor (beta chain) was identified during a study of cytotoxic CD8 clonotypes in ibrutinib-treated CLL. At the level of the study: The cohort had about 11 relapsed/refractory and approximately 15 treatment-naive patients, around 18 IGHV unmutated.

Profiling relied on immunoSEQ multiplex PCR, and the TCRdb table lists in-frame clones only, not all of them. The sample lists approximately 16,000 clones; about 60% were seen once. Whole-study findings and limits: Public clonotypes were rare and shrank or held steady on treatment. At baseline, clonality was higher than in age-matched healthy donors and correlated with CD8+ counts.

CDR1 is MNHEY and CDR2 is SVGAGI in the germline V gene. This CDR3 has 13 residues. J lost 5 bases, V lost 6 bases, and 6 bases had no gene match. A word on this clone: The antigen remains undetermined.

The chain is built from TRBV6-5 and TRBJ2-5, with 7 bases fitting TRBD2. The material sequenced was PBMCs, taken before ibrutinib treatment. This sequence was found in a human donor with chronic lymphocytic leukemia. The CDR3, as DNA: TGTGCCAGCAGCGGGAGGTCTGGGGAGACCCAGTACTTC. Translation gives CASSGRSGETQYF.